This is a list of T cell receptor beta chains from one sample in a study of OX40 agonist ivuxolimab in advanced cancers. Libraries were prepared by immunoSEQ multiplex PCR; TCRdb keeps only in-frame clonotypes and omits some of them. This sample has more than 60,000 clones, with around 93% found just once. The specimen was CD4+ or CD8+ T cells sorted from blood, collected in a trial of the OX40 agonist ivuxolimab. Every receptor here comes from an adult with an advanced solid tumor such as melanoma, head and neck, liver or kidney cancer. CDR3s include the opening cysteine and the closing phenylalanine or tryptophan. The order of the fields is clone size, D gene, V gene, J gene, CDR3 DNA, CDR3 protein. A D gene is named only where the DNA matches it firmly. Size is omitted from some rows. Given values are once, few, many or a class for expanded clones.

clone_size: -; d_call: TRBD2; v_call: TRBV6-6; j_call: TRBJ2-5; cdr3_nt: TGTGCCAGCAGTTACGTACTAGCGGGAGGGCAAGAGACCCAGTACTTC; cdr3_aa: CASSYVLAGGQETQYF
clone_size: -; d_call: -; v_call: TRBV4-1; j_call: TRBJ1-5; cdr3_nt: TGCGCCAGCAGTCGGGTGGCTGTGGCAGGAAAGTCTAGCAATCAGCCCCAGCATTTT; cdr3_aa: CASSRVAVAGKSSNQPQHF
clone_size: -; d_call: TRBD2; v_call: TRBV5-5; j_call: TRBJ2-1; cdr3_nt: TGTGCCAGCAGCCCGGGACTAGCGGACAATGAGCAGTTCTTC; cdr3_aa: CASSPGLADNEQFF
clone_size: large; d_call: -; v_call: TRBV6-5; j_call: TRBJ2-1; cdr3_nt: TGTGCCGGTTCTACGGGACCATGGGGTGAGCAGTTCTTC; cdr3_aa: CAGSTGPWGEQFF
clone_size: -; d_call: TRBD2; v_call: TRBV5-6; j_call: TRBJ2-7; cdr3_nt: TGTGCCAGCAGCCCCGGGGGGTGGCCCTACGAGCAGTACTTC; cdr3_aa: CASSPGGWPYEQYF
clone_size: -; d_call: TRBD2; v_call: TRBV5-4; j_call: TRBJ2-5; cdr3_nt: TGTGCCAGCAGCTTCGCGGGAGGGGAGACCCAGTACTTC; cdr3_aa: CASSFAGGETQYF
clone_size: -; d_call: TRBD1; v_call: TRBV7-6; j_call: TRBJ2-1; cdr3_nt: TGTGCCAGCAGCTACCGGGACAGCTCTGAGCAGTTCTTC; cdr3_aa: CASSYRDSSEQFF
clone_size: -; d_call: TRBD2; v_call: TRBV7-3; j_call: TRBJ2-1; cdr3_nt: TGTGCCAGCAGCTTATCCGGGATAGCGGGTCACTCCTACAATGAGCAGTTCTTC; cdr3_aa: CASSLSGIAGHSYNEQFF
clone_size: -; d_call: -; v_call: TRBV5-8; j_call: TRBJ1-1; cdr3_nt: TGTGCCAGCAGCCTCGGAGCTTTCTTT; cdr3_aa: CASSLGAFF
clone_size: -; d_call: TRBD2; v_call: TRBV27; j_call: TRBJ2-7; cdr3_nt: TGTGCCAGCAGTTCCCGGACTAGCGGAGATGACCCCTACGAGCAGTACTTC; cdr3_aa: CASSSRTSGDDPYEQYF
clone_size: -; d_call: -; v_call: TRBV5-6; j_call: TRBJ2-4; cdr3_nt: TGTGCCAGCAGCGGGGGGCTCGAGGTCAAAAACATTCAGTACTTC; cdr3_aa: CASSGGLEVKNIQYF
clone_size: -; d_call: TRBD2; v_call: TRBV5-1; j_call: TRBJ2-5; cdr3_nt: TGCGCCAGCAGCTCATACGGGGGGGCAGGAGAGACCCAGTACTTC; cdr3_aa: CASSSYGGAGETQYF
clone_size: once; d_call: TRBD1; v_call: TRBV30; j_call: TRBJ1-1; cdr3_nt: TGTGCCTGCTCGACAGGGGGCTTTACTGAAGCTTTCTTT; cdr3_aa: CACSTGGFTEAFF
clone_size: few; d_call: -; v_call: TRBV19; j_call: TRBJ1-1; cdr3_nt: TGTGCCAGTAGTATCGGGGGAGCTGAAGCTTTCTTT; cdr3_aa: CASSIGGAEAFF
clone_size: -; d_call: -; v_call: TRBV21-1; j_call: TRBJ1-5; cdr3_nt: TGTGCCAGCAGCAAAGGAAGGACAGGGAAAGCTGGTCAGCCCCAGCATTTT; cdr3_aa: CASSKGRTGKAGQPQHF
clone_size: -; d_call: -; v_call: TRBV4-1; j_call: TRBJ1-4; cdr3_nt: TGCGCCAGCAGCCAAGTACCGGGACCTGGACAGGAAAAACTGTTTTTT; cdr3_aa: CASSQVPGPGQEKLFF
clone_size: -; d_call: -; v_call: TRBV4-1; j_call: TRBJ1-2; cdr3_nt: TGCGCCAGCAGCCAAGAATTGGAAAACTATGGCTACACCTTC; cdr3_aa: CASSQELENYGYTF
clone_size: -; d_call: -; v_call: TRBV4-2; j_call: TRBJ2-3; cdr3_nt: TGTGCCAGCAGTCGGACCCTGGGGGACACAGATACGCAGTATTTT; cdr3_aa: CASSRTLGDTDTQYF
clone_size: -; d_call: TRBD2; v_call: TRBV28; j_call: TRBJ2-7; cdr3_nt: TGTGCCAGCAGTCCCACGAGCGGGAGGGCCGTTTACGAGCAGTACTTC; cdr3_aa: CASSPTSGRAVYEQYF
clone_size: -; d_call: -; v_call: TRBV27; j_call: TRBJ1-1; cdr3_nt: TGTGCCAGCAGTCCGACCTGGGGGATTGAAGCTTTCTTT; cdr3_aa: CASSPTWGIEAFF
clone_size: -; d_call: -; v_call: TRBV4-3; j_call: TRBJ2-3; cdr3_nt: TGCGCCAGCAGCCAAGACTATGCGGGGCCAAACACAGATACGCAGTATTTT; cdr3_aa: CASSQDYAGPNTDTQYF
clone_size: -; d_call: TRBD1; v_call: TRBV4-3; j_call: TRBJ2-5; cdr3_nt: TGCGCCAGCAGCCTCGAATTCCGGACAGGGTACCAAGAGACCCAGTACTTC; cdr3_aa: CASSLEFRTGYQETQYF
clone_size: -; d_call: -; v_call: TRBV4-1; j_call: TRBJ2-4; cdr3_nt: TGCGCCAGCAGCCAAGATGAGGTAGCCGGAACCAAAAACATTCAGTACTTC; cdr3_aa: CASSQDEVAGTKNIQYF
clone_size: -; d_call: -; v_call: TRBV2; j_call: TRBJ2-4; cdr3_nt: TGTGCCAGCAGGGCAGGGGTGGCTTCAGCCAAAAACATTCAGTACTTC; cdr3_aa: CASRAGVASAKNIQYF
clone_size: -; d_call: TRBD2; v_call: TRBV11-3; j_call: TRBJ2-7; cdr3_nt: TGTGCCAGCAGCTTAGATTTCTACCAAGCGGGAGGCCGGGTCGAGCAGTACTTC; cdr3_aa: CASSLDFYQAGGRVEQYF
clone_size: -; d_call: -; v_call: TRBV21-1; j_call: TRBJ2-3; cdr3_nt: TGTGCCAGCCACGAAATAGATACGCAGTATTTT; cdr3_aa: CASHEIDTQYF
clone_size: -; d_call: -; v_call: TRBV6-5; j_call: TRBJ2-7; cdr3_nt: TGTGCCAGCAGTTACTCCCGAAATTACGAGCAGTACTTC; cdr3_aa: CASSYSRNYEQYF
clone_size: -; d_call: TRBD1; v_call: TRBV15; j_call: TRBJ2-7; cdr3_nt: TGTGCCACCAGCAGAAACAGGGGGGTCTACGAGCAGTACTTC; cdr3_aa: CATSRNRGVYEQYF
clone_size: -; d_call: -; v_call: TRBV7-6; j_call: TRBJ1-1; cdr3_nt: TGTGCCAGCAGCTTAGGTCCATTGAACACTGAAGCTTTCTTT; cdr3_aa: CASSLGPLNTEAFF
clone_size: -; d_call: -; v_call: TRBV10-3; j_call: TRBJ2-7; cdr3_nt: TGTGCCATCAGTGGGGGTGTTGGGACCTACGAGCAGTACTTC; cdr3_aa: CAISGGVGTYEQYF
clone_size: -; d_call: -; v_call: TRBV7-6; j_call: TRBJ1-4; cdr3_nt: TGTGCCACCAGCCGGGACTCTGCAACGGGGGGTAATGAAAAACTGTTTTTT; cdr3_aa: CATSRDSATGGNEKLFF
clone_size: -; d_call: -; v_call: TRBV13; j_call: TRBJ2-5; cdr3_nt: TGTGCCAGCAGCTCGCAGACAGGTGCCTTGGAGACCCAGTACTTC; cdr3_aa: CASSSQTGALETQYF
clone_size: -; d_call: -; v_call: TRBV15; j_call: TRBJ1-5; cdr3_nt: TGTGCCACCAGCAGAGATGGTGCGGTCACCCGATTCGGGCAGCCCCAGCATTTT; cdr3_aa: CATSRDGAVTRFGQPQHF
clone_size: once; d_call: TRBD2; v_call: TRBV5-4; j_call: TRBJ2-1; cdr3_nt: TGTGCCAGCAGCATACTAGGGACTAGCGGGAGTGATGAGCAGTTCTTC; cdr3_aa: CASSILGTSGSDEQFF
clone_size: -; d_call: -; v_call: TRBV12-5; j_call: TRBJ1-1; cdr3_nt: TGTGCTAGTGTCCGGGACTTTCCGAACACTGAAGCTTTCTTT; cdr3_aa: CASVRDFPNTEAFF